This T cell receptor beta chain emerged from a study of blood T cell repertoires in COVID-19. For the study at large: The United States, Italy and Spain were the sources of the acute and convalescent COVID-19 samples.

V lost 0 bases to trimming and J lost 0 bases, with 12 bases between them. The length of the CDR3 is 17 residues. Per germline, CDR1 WNHNN and CDR2 SYGVQD (reference sequence). The data were produced by immunoSEQ multiplex PCR, yet TCRdb's version contains in-frame clones alone and is incomplete. The data hold 35,000 to 50,000 clones, with around 80% observed a single time. V is TRBV10-1 and J is TRBJ2-1, with D unresolved. This clonotype originated in a man older than 75 with acute or convalescent COVID-19. Sequencing was performed on peripheral blood. The CDR3 protein is CASSESKPAHSYNEQFF. The DNA for the CDR3 is TGCGCCAGCAGTGAGTCGAAGCCAGCGCACTCCTACAATGAGCAGTTCTTC.